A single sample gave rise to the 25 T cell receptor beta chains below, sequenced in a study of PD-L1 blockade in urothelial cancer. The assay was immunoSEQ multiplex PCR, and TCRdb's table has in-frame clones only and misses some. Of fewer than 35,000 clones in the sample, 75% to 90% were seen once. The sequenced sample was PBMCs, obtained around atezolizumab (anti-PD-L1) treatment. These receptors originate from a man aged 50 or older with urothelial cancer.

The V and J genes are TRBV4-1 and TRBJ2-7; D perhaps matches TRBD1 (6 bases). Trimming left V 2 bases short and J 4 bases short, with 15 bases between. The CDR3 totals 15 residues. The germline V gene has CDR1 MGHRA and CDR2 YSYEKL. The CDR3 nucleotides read TGCGCCAGCAGCCAACCAGACAGGCCCCCTTACGAGCAGTACTTC. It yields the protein CASSQPDRPPYEQYF.

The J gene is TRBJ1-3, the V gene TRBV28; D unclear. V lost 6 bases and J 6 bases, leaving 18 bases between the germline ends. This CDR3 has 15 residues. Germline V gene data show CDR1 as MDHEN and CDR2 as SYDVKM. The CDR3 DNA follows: TGTGCCAGCAGGGACCGTAAGGGAGTAAAAAACACCATATATTTT. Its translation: CASRDRKGVKNTIYF.

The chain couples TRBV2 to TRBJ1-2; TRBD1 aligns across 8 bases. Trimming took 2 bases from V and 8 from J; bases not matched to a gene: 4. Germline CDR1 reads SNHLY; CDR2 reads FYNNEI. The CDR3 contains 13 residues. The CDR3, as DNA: TGTGCCAGCAGTGAACAGGGGGCAGAGGGCTACACCTTC. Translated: CASSEQGAEGYTF. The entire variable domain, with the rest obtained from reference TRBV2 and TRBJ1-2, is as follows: EPEVTQTPSHQVTQMGQEVILRCVPISNHLYFYWYRQILGQKVEFLVSFYNNEISEKSEIFDDQFSVERPDGSNFTLKIRSTKLEDSAMYFCASSEQGAEGYTFGSGTRLTVV.

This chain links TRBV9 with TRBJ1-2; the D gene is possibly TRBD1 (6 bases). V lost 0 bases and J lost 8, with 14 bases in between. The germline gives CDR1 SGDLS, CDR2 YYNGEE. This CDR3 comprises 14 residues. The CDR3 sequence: CASSVDNRVGGYTF. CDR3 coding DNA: TGTGCCAGCAGCGTAGACAACAGGGTCGGGGGCTACACCTTC.

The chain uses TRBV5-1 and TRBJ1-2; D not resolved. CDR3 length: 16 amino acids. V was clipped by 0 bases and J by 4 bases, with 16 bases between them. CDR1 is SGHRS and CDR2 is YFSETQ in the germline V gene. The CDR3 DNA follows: TGCGCCAGCAGCTTGGGGGCCGGATCGCTCGTCTATGGCTACACCTTC. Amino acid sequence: CASSLGAGSLVYGYTF.

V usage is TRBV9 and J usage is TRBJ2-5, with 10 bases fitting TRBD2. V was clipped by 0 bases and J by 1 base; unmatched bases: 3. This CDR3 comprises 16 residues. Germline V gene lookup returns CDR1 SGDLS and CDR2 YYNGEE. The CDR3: CASSVGTSGFQETQYF. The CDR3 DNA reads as TGTGCCAGCAGCGTAGGGACTAGCGGTTTCCAAGAGACCCAGTACTTC.

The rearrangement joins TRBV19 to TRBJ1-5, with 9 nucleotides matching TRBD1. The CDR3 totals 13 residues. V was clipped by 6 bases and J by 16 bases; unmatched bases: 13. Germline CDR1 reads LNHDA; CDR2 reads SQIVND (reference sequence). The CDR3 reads CASSTGTGSKEHF. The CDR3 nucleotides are TGTGCCAGTAGCACCGGGACAGGGTCAAAGGAACATTTT.

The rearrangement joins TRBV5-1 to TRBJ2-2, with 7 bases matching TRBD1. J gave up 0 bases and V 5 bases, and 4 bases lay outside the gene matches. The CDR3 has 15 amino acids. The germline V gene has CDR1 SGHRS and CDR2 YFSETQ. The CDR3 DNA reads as TGCGCCAGCAGATCACAGGGGTCGAACACCGGGGAGCTGTTTTTT. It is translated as CASRSQGSNTGELFF.

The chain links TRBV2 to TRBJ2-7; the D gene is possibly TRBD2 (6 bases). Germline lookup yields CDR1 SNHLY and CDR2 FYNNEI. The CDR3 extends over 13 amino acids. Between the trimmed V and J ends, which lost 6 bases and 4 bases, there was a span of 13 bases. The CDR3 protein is CASSAGSSYEQYF. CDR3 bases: TGTGCCAGCAGCGCCGGGAGCTCTTACGAGCAGTACTTC.

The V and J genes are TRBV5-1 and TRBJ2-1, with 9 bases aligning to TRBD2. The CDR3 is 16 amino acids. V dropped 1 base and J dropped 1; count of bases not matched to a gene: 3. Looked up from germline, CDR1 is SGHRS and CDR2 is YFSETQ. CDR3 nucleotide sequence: TGCGCCAGCAGCTTGATTAGCGGGAGTTCCTACAATGAGCAGTTCTTC. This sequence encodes CASSLISGSSYNEQFF.

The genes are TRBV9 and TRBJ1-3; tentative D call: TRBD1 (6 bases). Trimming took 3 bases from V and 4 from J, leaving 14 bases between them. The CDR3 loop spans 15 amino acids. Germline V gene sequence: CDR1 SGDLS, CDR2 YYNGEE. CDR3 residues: CASSEGGGSGNTIYF. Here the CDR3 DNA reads TGTGCCAGCAGCGAAGGGGGGGGTTCGGGAAACACCATATATTTT.

The CDR3 DNA reads as TGCGCCAGCAGCCAACCGACCACGAGACAGGGGGCAATGTACTATGGCTACACCTTC. Translating it yields CASSQPTTRQGAMYYGYTF. This rearrangement joins TRBV4-1 to TRBJ1-2; 10 positions match TRBD1. The CDR3 covers 19 residues. The J segment lost 3 bases and the V segment lost 2 bases, leaving 15 bases of the junction unmatched. Per germline, CDR1 MGHRA and CDR2 YSYEKL.

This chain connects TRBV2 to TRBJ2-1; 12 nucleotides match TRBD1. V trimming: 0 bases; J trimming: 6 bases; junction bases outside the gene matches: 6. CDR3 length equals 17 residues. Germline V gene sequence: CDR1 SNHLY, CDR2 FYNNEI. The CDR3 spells CASSEALPGQGANEQFF. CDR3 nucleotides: TGTGCCAGCAGTGAAGCGCTTCCGGGACAGGGGGCCAATGAGCAGTTCTTC.

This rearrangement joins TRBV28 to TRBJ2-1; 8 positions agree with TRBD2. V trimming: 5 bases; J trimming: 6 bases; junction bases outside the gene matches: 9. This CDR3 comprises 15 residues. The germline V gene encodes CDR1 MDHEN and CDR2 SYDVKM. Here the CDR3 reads CASSQDSGIINEQFF. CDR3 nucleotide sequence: TGTGCCAGCAGTCAGGATAGCGGGATAATCAATGAGCAGTTCTTC.

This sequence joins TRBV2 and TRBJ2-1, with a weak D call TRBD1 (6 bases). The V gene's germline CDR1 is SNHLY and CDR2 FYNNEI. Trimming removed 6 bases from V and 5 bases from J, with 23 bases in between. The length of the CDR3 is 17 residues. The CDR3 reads CASSYRVLGDAHNEQFF. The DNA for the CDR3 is TGTGCCAGCAGCTACAGGGTCCTGGGGGACGCGCACAATGAGCAGTTCTTC.

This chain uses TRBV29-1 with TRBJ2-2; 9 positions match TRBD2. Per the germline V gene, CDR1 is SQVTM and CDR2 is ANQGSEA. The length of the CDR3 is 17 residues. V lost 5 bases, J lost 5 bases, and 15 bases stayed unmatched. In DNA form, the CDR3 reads TGCAGCGTTACCCCCGTGAATAGCGGGAGTTGGACCGGGGAGCTGTTTTTT. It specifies CSVTPVNSGSWTGELFF.

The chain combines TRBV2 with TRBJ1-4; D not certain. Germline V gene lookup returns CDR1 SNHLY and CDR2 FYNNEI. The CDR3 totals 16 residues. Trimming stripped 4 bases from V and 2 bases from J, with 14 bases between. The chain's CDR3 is CASSGRSGPTNEKLFF. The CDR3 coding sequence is TGTGCCAGCAGTGGGAGGTCTGGACCGACTAATGAAAAACTGTTTTTT.

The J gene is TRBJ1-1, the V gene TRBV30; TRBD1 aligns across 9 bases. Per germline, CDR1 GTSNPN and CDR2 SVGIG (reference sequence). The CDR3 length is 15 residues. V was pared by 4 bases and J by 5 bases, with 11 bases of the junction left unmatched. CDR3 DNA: TGTGCCTGGACGAGCCGGACAGGGGAGATAACTGAAGCTTTCTTT. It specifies CAWTSRTGEITEAFF. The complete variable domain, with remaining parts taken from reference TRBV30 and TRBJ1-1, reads SQTIHQWPATLVQPVGSPLSLECTVEGTSNPNLYWYRQAAGRGLQLLFYSVGIGQISSEVPQNLSASRPQDRQFILSSKKLLLSDSGFYLCAWTSRTGEITEAFFGQGTRLTVV.

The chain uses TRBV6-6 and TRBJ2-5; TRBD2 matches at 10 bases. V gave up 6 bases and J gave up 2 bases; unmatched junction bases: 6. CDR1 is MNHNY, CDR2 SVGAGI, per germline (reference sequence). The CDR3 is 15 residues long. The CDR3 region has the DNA TGTGCCAGCAGGTCAGGACTAGCGGCACAAGAGACCCAGTACTTC. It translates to CASRSGLAAQETQYF.

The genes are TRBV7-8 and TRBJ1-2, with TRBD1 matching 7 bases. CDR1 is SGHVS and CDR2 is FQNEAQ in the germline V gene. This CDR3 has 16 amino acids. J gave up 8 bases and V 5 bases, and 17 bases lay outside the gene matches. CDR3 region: CASSPRQGVRLGGYTF. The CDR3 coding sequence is TGTGCCAGCAGCCCCCGGCAGGGGGTAAGATTAGGGGGCTACACCTTC.

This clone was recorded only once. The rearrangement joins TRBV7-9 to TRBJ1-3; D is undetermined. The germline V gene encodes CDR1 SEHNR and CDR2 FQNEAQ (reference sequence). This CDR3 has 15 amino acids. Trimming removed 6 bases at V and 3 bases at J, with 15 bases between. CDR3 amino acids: CASSSGSGFGNTIYF. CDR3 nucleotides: TGTGCCAGCAGTTCCGGGTCGGGTTTTGGAAACACCATATATTTT.

The CDR3 loop is CASSTGVEETQYF. The DNA for the CDR3 is TGTGCCAGCAGCACAGGGGTTGAGGAGACCCAGTACTTC. This chain joins TRBV11-3 and TRBJ2-5, with 7 bases lining up with TRBD1. V trimming: 5 bases; J trimming: 5 bases; junction bases outside the gene matches: 5. This CDR3 is 13 amino acids long. Looked up from germline, CDR1 is SGHNT and CDR2 is YENEEA.

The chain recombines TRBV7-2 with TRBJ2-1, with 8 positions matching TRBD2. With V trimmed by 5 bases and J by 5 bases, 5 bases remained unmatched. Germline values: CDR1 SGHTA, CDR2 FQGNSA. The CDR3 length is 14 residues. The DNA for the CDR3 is TGTGCCAGCAGCCGGGCGGGGGGAGACAATGAGCAGTTCTTC. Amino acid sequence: CASSRAGGDNEQFF.

In nucleotides, the CDR3 is TGTGCCAGCAGCTTGGGACTAGCGGGAGTATTGCACGAGCAGTACTTC. This codes for CASSLGLAGVLHEQYF. This sequence joins TRBV7-9 and TRBJ2-7, with TRBD2 matching 14 bases. CDR1 is SEHNR, CDR2 FQNEAQ, per germline (reference sequence). V shed 3 bases and J 5 bases; nucleotides not matched to a gene: 6. The CDR3 runs to 16 residues.

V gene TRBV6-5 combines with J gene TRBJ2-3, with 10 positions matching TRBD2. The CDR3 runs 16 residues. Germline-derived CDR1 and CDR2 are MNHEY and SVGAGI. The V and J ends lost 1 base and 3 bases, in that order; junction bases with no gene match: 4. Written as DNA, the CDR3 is TGTGCCAGCAGTTACTTTAGCGGGGGGTCGACAGATACGCAGTATTTT. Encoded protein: CASSYFSGGSTDTQYF.